This T cell receptor (delta chain) was found in a study of human gamma delta and Vdelta1 T cells. Overall study findings and caveats: Delta One T cells were reportedly polyclonal and broadly cytotoxic against acute myeloid leukemia.

TCRdb reprocessed the PCR reads using CATT. The sample contains approximately 7,000 delta-chain clones, 30% to 45% of which appear only once. As regards this clone: Its antigen is as yet unknown.

The germline V gene encodes CDR1 TSWWSYY and CDR2 QGS. After removal of 1 base from V and 0 bases from J, the junction contained 20 bases not matched to a gene. This CDR3 comprises 22 residues. The sample comprised Vdelta1 gamma-delta T cells from blood grown in culture (DOT cells). J is TRDJ1 and V is TRDV1, with 10 bases identical to TRDD3. The TCR originated in a human donor in good health. The CDR3 nucleotides read TGTGCTCTTGGGGAACCAGTCTGGGGGATAAGCGACGACCCCTTGTACACCGATAAACTCATCTTT. This gives the protein CALGEPVWGISDDPLYTDKLIF.